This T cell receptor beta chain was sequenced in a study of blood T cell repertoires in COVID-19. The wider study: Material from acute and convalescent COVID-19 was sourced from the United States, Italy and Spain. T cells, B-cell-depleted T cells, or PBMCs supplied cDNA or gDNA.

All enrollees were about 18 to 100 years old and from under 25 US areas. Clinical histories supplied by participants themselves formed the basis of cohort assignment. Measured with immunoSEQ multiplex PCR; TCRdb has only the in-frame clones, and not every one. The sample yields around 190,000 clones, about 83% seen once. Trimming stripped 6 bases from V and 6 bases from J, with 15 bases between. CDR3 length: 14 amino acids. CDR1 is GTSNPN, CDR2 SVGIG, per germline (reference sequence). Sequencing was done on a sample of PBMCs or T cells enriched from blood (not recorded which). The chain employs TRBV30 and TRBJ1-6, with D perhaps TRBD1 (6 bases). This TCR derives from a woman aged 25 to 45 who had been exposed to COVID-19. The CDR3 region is CACHRAGGNSPLHF. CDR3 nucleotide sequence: TGTGCCTGCCACAGGGCGGGGGGTAATTCACCCCTCCACTTT.